The entry that follows covers one T cell receptor beta chain sequence. The data were taken from a study of blood T cell repertoires in COVID-19. Study background: Sources were T cells, B-cell-depleted T cells, or PBMCs; the material itself was cDNA or gDNA.

In the authors' workflow: Researchers report that nucleated cell counts were estimated from reference gene primer amplification. The data were produced by immunoSEQ multiplex PCR, yet TCRdb's version contains in-frame clones alone and is incomplete. Clonal size and the V and J genes are those of that table, whereas D and trimming came from the DNA. The profile shows 190,000 or so clones, around nine tenths of them singletons. CDR3 length: 14 residues. Germline values: CDR1 SQVTM, CDR2 ANQGSEA. Trimming cost V 6 bases and J 5 bases; bases outside gene matches: 7. This clonotype was obtained from a woman aged 18-35 years who had recovered from COVID-19. The V call is TRBV29-1, the J call TRBJ1-6, with 7 bases fitting TRBD1. Sequences were obtained from peripheral blood. This CDR3 reads CSVRAGTDNSPLHF. In DNA form, the CDR3 reads TGCAGCGTGAGAGCCGGGACAGATAATTCACCCCTCCACTTT.